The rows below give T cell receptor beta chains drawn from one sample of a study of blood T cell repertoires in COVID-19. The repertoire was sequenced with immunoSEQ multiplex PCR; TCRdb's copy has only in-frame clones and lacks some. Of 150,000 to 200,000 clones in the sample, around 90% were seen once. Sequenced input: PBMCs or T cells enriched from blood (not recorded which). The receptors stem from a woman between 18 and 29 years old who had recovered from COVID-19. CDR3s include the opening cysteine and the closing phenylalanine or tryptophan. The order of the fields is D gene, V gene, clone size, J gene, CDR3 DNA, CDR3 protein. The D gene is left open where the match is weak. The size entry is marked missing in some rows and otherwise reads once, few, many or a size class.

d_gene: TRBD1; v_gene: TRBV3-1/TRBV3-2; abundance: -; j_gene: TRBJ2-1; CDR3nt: TGTGCCAGCAGTCAAGCACATCTAGGGACAGGGGCCGGGGGTGAGCAGTTCTTC; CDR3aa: CASSQAHLGTGAGGEQFF
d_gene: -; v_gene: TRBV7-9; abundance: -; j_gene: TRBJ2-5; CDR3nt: TGTGCCAGCAGCCCTTCAGGAGGCCAAGAGACCCAGTACTTC; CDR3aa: CASSPSGGQETQYF
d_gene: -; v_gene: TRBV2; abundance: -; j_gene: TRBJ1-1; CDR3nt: TGTGCCAGCAGGGGCCTGCCTGAAGCTTTCTTT; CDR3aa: CASRGLPEAFF
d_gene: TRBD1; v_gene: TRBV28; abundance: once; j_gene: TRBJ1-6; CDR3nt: TGTGCCAGCAGTTCCGCCGGGACAGGGAATTCACCCCTCCACTTT; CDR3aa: CASSSAGTGNSPLHF
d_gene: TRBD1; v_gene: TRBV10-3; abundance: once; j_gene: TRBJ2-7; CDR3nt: TGTGCCATCAGAGGCCGGGACAGGGAAGGCGAGCAGTACTTC; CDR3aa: CAIRGRDREGEQYF
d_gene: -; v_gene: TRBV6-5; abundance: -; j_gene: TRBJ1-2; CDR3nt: TGTGCCAGCAACCCCCGCCGGGGTTCCCCCTATGGCTACACCTTC; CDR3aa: CASNPRRGSPYGYTF
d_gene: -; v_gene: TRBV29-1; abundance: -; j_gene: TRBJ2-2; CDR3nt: TGCAGCGTAGCCGGGACATCTAACACCGGGGAGCTGTTTTTT; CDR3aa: CSVAGTSNTGELFF
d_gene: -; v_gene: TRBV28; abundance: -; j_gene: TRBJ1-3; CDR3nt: TGTGCCAGCAGAAAACCGGGAGCGTTGATATATTTT; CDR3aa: CASRKPGALIYF
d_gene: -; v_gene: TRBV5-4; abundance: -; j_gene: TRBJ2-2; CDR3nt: TGTGCCACCTTCAGCGGCAGCACGAACACCGGGGAGCTGTTTTTT; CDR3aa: CATFSGSTNTGELFF
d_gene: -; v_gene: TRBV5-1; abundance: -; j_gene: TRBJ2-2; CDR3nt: TGCGCCAGCAGCTCGATCGGTGGCGGACAGAGAAACACCGGGGAGCTGTTTTTT; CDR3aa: CASSSIGGGQRNTGELFF
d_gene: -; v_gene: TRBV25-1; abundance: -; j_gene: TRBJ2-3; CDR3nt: TGTGCCAGCAGTGAATACGGGGATACGCAGTATTTT; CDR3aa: CASSEYGDTQYF
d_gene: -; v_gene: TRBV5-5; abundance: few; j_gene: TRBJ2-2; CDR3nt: TGTGCCAGCACTTACCGCGCCGGGGGGCAAGGGGAGCTGTTTTTT; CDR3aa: CASTYRAGGQGELFF
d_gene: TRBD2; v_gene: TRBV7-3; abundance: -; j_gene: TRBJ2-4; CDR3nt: TGTGCCAGCAGCTGGGGACCGGGACTAGCGGGAAAAAACATTCAGTACTTC; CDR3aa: CASSWGPGLAGKNIQYF
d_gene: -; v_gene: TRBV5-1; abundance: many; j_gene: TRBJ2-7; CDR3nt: TGCGCCAGCAGCTTGCCTAGTGACGAGCAGTACTTC; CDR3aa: CASSLPSDEQYF